These 21 T cell receptor beta chains were all obtained from the same sample, sequenced in a study of response to subunit inactivated influenza vaccine. Using its own MiXCR run on the RT-PCR reads, TCRdb lists one record per CDR3 protein. The sample holds around 570,000 distinct CDR3 sequences; 6% to 9% are singletons and the top ten take 13%. The sample in question was PBMCs from blood, obtained roughly 24 months after vaccination. These TCRs come from a man in his fifties or sixties who received an inactivated influenza vaccine.

This clonotype was counted at least ten times. V is TRBV29-1 and J is TRBJ2-5, with D maybe TRBD1 (5 bases). The CDR3 totals 13 residues. V lost 6 bases and J lost 2, with 13 bases in between. Germline CDR1 is SQVTM and CDR2 is ANQGSEA. This CDR3 reads CSVARQLQETQYF. The CDR3 nucleotides are TGCAGCGTGGCCCGACAGCTTCAAGAGACCCAGTACTTC.

The chain combines TRBV7-2 with TRBJ2-3, with 9 bases matching TRBD2. The CDR3 loop spans 23 amino acids. V was pared by 3 bases and J by 2 bases, with 27 bases of the junction left unmatched. From germline, CDR1 is SGHTA and CDR2 FQGNSA. The CDR3, as DNA: TGTGCCAGCAGCTTTCTCCCCTCCCTCTGGGCGGGGGGGCTGCTAACCCACACAGATACGCAGTATTTT. Amino acids: CASSFLPSLWAGGLLTHTDTQYF.

This clonotype appeared many times. This chain links TRBV20-1 with TRBJ1-2; D gene unclear. Germline values: CDR1 DFQATT, CDR2 SNEGSKA (reference sequence). The germline V and J ends were trimmed by 5 bases and 3 bases, with 7 bases remaining between them. CDR3 length: 11 residues. CDR3 sequence reads: CSAWLDYGYTF. The CDR3 coding sequence is TGCAGTGCTTGGTTGGACTATGGCTACACCTTC.

J is TRBJ2-5 and V is TRBV5-4, with 12 nucleotides matching TRBD2. The CDR3 totals 15 residues. Germline V gene lookup returns CDR1 SGHNT and CDR2 YYREEE (reference sequence). Trimming cost V 3 bases and J 3 bases; bases outside gene matches: 3. The CDR3 protein is CASSSRLAGEETQYF. Here the CDR3 DNA reads TGTGCCAGCAGCTCACGACTAGCGGGGGAAGAGACCCAGTACTTC.

The CDR3 DNA reads TGTGCCAGCATGACGCTCTCGAAGGCTAGCGGGAGTGGAGCCAAAAACATTCAGTACTTC. Its translation: CASMTLSKASGSGAKNIQYF. The chain links TRBV28 to TRBJ2-4; TRBD2 matches at 10 bases. With 7 bases clipped from V and 0 bases from J, the junction kept 18 bases outside the gene matches. Germline values: CDR1 MDHEN, CDR2 SYDVKM. The CDR3 runs to 20 residues.

This chain joins TRBV7-8 and TRBJ2-2; D possibly corresponds to TRBD2 (6 bases). Germline CDR1 reads SGHVS; CDR2 reads FQNEAQ. V dropped 4 bases and J dropped 0 bases, with 21 bases sitting between them. The CDR3 runs to 19 residues. For the CDR3, the DNA is TGTGCCAGCAGCTCCCTTAAACCCGGGACTCTCACGAACACCGGGGAGCTGTTTTTT. It encodes CASSSLKPGTLTNTGELFF.

The V gene is TRBV18, the J gene TRBJ2-7; D possibly corresponds to TRBD2 (5 bases). CDR3 length: 15 amino acids. Germline assignment: CDR1 KGHSH and CDR2 LQKENI. V gave up 3 bases and J gave up 6 bases, with 18 bases separating them. The CDR3, as DNA: TGTGCCAGCTCACCTCTAGATGCCCCCGGAGGCGAGCAGTACTTC. It encodes CASSPLDAPGGEQYF.

This clonotype was seen only a few times. The genes are TRBV5-1 and TRBJ2-6, with 9 bases aligning to TRBD2. Unmatched junction bases numbered 3, after V lost 5 bases and J lost 0 bases. The CDR3 consists of 16 residues. The germline gives CDR1 SGHRS, CDR2 YFSETQ. The CDR3 reads CASRGTSISGANVLTF. DNA of the CDR3: TGCGCCAGCAGAGGGACTAGCATCTCTGGGGCCAACGTCCTGACTTTC.

The rearrangement joins TRBV5-5 to TRBJ2-5, with D perhaps TRBD1 (5 bases). The assigned J gene may be wrong: the sequence end matches TRBJ2-1 better. The V gene's germline CDR1 is SGHKS and CDR2 YYEKEE (reference sequence). The CDR3 covers 13 residues. The CDR3 loop is CASSLGGEETQFF. The CDR3 DNA follows: TGTGCCAGCAGCTTGGGGGGCGAAGAGACCCAGTTCTTC.

The gene calls are TRBV12-3 or TRBV12-4 and TRBJ1-1, with D possibly TRBD1 on 6 matching bases. The CDR3 covers 13 residues. The V gene lost 5 bases and the J gene lost 6 bases, with 13 bases spanning the gap. The CDR3 protein is CASSPQGAAEAFF. The CDR3 DNA follows: TGTGCCAGCAGTCCACAGGGTGCCGCTGAAGCTTTCTTT.

The V and J genes are TRBV24-1 and TRBJ2-1; 14 bases are a match to TRBD2. Per germline, CDR1 KGHDR and CDR2 SFDVKD. This CDR3 region has 19 residues. Trimming cost V 7 bases and J 3 bases; bases outside gene matches: 13. The CDR3 region is CATSGSGTSGSWFYNEQFF. The DNA of the CDR3 is TGTGCCACCAGCGGTTCCGGGACTAGCGGGAGCTGGTTCTACAATGAGCAGTTCTTC.

This clonotype was detected many times. The chain joins TRBV9 to TRBJ2-7; D is unresolved. V was trimmed by 3 bases and J by 6 bases, leaving 19 bases between them. The length of the CDR3 is 15 residues. Germline loops: CDR1 SGDLS, CDR2 YYNGEE. The CDR3 here is CASSAGVASGPEQYF. Written as DNA, the CDR3 is TGTGCCAGCAGCGCCGGAGTAGCCAGTGGTCCCGAGCAGTACTTC.

The rearrangement joins TRBV29-1 to TRBJ2-3; 10 positions match TRBD2. CDR3 size: 14 residues. V lost 3 bases and J lost 3; bases outside the gene matches: 3. Germline-derived CDR1 and CDR2 are SQVTM and ANQGSEA. The CDR3 DNA reads as TGCAGCGTTGAGAAAGCGGGAGGGACAGATACGCAGTATTTT. Translated, it gives CSVEKAGGTDTQYF.

V gene TRBV6-2 or TRBV6-3 combines with J gene TRBJ2-2, with 8 bases aligning to TRBD1. Germline trimming cut 7 bases from V and 4 bases from J; bases unmatched to any gene: 8. CDR1 MNHEY and CDR2 SVGEGT come from the germline V gene. This CDR3 is 15 amino acids long. The CDR3 reads CASTRSTGGTGELFF. The CDR3 DNA sequence: TGTGCCAGCACCCGGAGCACAGGGGGCACCGGGGAGCTGTTTTTT.

The table lists this clonotype with a few counts. V and J are TRBV6-2 or TRBV6-3 and TRBJ2-7; 9 bases map to TRBD1. The junction had 5 bases not matched to a gene; V was cut back by 6 bases and J by 2 bases. Germline-derived CDR1 and CDR2 are MNHEY and SVGEGT. CDR3 length equals 14 residues. The CDR3 coding sequence is TGTGCCAGCAGAAAGAGGGACAGGGCCTACGAGCAGTACTTC. Its protein product is CASRKRDRAYEQYF.

The V gene is TRBV4-3, the J gene TRBJ2-2; possible D gene TRBD1, 6 bases. The CDR3 covers 17 residues. Germline V lookup: CDR1 LGHNA, CDR2 YSLEER. V shed 0 bases and J shed 6 bases, with 17 bases lying between them. CDR3 DNA sequence: TGCGCCAGCAGCCAAGATCGTGGACAGTGGGTTCCCGGGGAGCTGTTTTTT. It yields the protein CASSQDRGQWVPGELFF.

Only a few counts were recorded for this clonotype. V usage is TRBV5-1 and J usage is TRBJ2-3; D could derive from TRBD1 or TRBD2 (7 bases each). V lost 7 bases and J lost 5, with 14 bases in between. This CDR3 is 13 amino acids long. The germline V gene has CDR1 SGHRS and CDR2 YFSETQ. CDR3 sequence reads: CASSGGGRDTQYF. Here the CDR3 DNA reads TGCGCCAGCTCAGGGGGGGGTAGAGATACGCAGTATTTT.

This clonotype was observed many times. The CDR3: CASSKDKRGGTGELFF. For the CDR3, the DNA is TGTGCCAGCAGCAAAGATAAGCGGGGGGGCACCGGGGAGCTGTTTTTT. V and J are TRBV21-1 and TRBJ2-2; TRBD2 was called by the table and not checked on the DNA. TRBV21-1 is a known pseudogene. CDR3 length equals 16 residues.

This sequence joins TRBV3-1 and TRBJ1-3; D unclear. Germline values: CDR1 LGHDT, CDR2 YNNKEL (reference sequence). CDR3 length equals 13 residues. Between the trimmed V and J ends, which lost 5 bases and 6 bases, there was a span of 11 bases. The CDR3 DNA reads TGTGCCAGCAGCAGTGACGACGTAAACACCATATATTTT. Its translation is CASSSDDVNTIYF.

The V gene is TRBV20-1, the J gene TRBJ2-3, with 8 bases lining up with TRBD2. This CDR3 is built from 15 residues. Germline loops: CDR1 DFQATT, CDR2 SNEGSKA (reference sequence). The V segment lost 0 bases and the J segment 1 base; nucleotides outside the gene matches: 3. The CDR3: CSARDSLAGTDTQYF. CDR3 DNA: TGCAGTGCTAGAGATTCACTAGCGGGCACAGATACGCAGTATTTT.

This clonotype occurred many times. V is TRBV4-3 and J is TRBJ1-4, with D unclear. This CDR3 is 15 amino acids long. The ends were cut back, 4 bases at V and 10 bases at J, with 19 bases in the middle. The germline CDR1 and CDR2 sequences are LGHNA and YSLEER. The CDR3 coding sequence is TGCGCCAGCAGCCCCCGGACGGAAACTTGGGGAAAACTGTTTTTT. It specifies CASSPRTETWGKLFF.